The sequence of this TCR beta chain was determined in a study of response to subunit inactivated influenza vaccine. The table lists this clonotype with a few counts. Its target is not known. TCRdb called the RT-PCR reads again in MiXCR, with one record for every CDR3 protein. Of about 620,000 distinct CDR3 sequences listed, 10% to 15% are singletons. The CDR3 has 15 amino acids. The germline V gene has CDR1 SGHRS and CDR2 YFSETQ. J was trimmed by 6 bases and V by 4 bases; bases with no gene match: 10. General study results and limits: Each seasonal influenza vaccination recruits few new T cells, the authors suggested.

This chain uses TRBV5-1 with TRBJ2-5; the match to TRBD1 covers 9 bases. This TCR was recovered from a man aged 50 to 59 who received an inactivated influenza vaccine. Source: PBMCs from blood, taken on the day of vaccination. CDR3 amino acids: CASSIGRQGEKTQYF. The CDR3 nucleotides read TGCGCCAGCAGCATAGGAAGACAGGGGGAAAAGACCCAGTACTTC.